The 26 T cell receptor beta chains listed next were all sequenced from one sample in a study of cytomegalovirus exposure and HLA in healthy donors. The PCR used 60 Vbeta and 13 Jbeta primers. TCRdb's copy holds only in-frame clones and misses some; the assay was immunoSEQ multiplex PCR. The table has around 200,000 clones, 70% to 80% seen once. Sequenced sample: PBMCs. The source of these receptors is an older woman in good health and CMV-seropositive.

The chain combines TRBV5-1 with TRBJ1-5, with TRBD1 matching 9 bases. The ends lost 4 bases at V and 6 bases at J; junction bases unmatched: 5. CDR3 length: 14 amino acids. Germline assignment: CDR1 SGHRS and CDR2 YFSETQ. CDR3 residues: CASSPQTGGQPQHF. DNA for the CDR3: TGCGCCAGCAGCCCTCAGACAGGGGGTCAGCCCCAGCATTTT.

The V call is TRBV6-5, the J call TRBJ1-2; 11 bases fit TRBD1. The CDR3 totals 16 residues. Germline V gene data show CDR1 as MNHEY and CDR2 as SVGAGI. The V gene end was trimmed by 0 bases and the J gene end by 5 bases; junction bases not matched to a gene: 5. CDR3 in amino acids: CASSYSRTGGFYGYTF. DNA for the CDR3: TGTGCCAGCAGTTACTCAAGGACAGGGGGCTTTTATGGCTACACCTTC.

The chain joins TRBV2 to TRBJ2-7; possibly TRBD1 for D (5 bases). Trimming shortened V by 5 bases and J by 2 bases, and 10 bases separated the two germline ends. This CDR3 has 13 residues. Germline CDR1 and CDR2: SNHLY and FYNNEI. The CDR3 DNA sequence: TGTGCCAGCAGTCGACAGAGCCCCTACGAGCAGTACTTC. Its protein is CASSRQSPYEQYF.

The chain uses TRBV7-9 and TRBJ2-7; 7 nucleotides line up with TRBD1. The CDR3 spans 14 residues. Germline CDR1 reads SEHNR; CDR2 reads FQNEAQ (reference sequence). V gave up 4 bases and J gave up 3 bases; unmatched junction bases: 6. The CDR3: CASSSIGQDYEQYF. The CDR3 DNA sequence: TGTGCCAGCAGCTCAATCGGACAGGACTACGAGCAGTACTTC.

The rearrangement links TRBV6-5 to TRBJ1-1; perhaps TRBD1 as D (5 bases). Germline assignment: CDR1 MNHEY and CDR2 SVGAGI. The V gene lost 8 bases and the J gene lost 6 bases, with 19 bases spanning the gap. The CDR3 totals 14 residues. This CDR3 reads CASGLTWGDPEAFF. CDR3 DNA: TGTGCCAGCGGACTTACCTGGGGGGACCCTGAAGCTTTCTTT.

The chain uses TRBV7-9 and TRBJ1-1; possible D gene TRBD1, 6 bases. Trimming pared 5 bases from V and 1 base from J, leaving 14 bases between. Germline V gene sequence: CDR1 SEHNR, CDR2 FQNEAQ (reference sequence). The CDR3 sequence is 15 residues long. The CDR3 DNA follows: TGTGCCAGCAGCACGCACGACAGGCCGAACACTGAAGCTTTCTTT. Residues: CASSTHDRPNTEAFF.

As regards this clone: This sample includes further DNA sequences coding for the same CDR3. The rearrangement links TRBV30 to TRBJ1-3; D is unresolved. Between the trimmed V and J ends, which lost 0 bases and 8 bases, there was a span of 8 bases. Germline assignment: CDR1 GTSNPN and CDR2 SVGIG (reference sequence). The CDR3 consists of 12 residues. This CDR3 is CAWSVRGDTIYF. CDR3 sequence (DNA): TGTGCCTGGAGTGTACGGGGAGACACCATATATTTT.

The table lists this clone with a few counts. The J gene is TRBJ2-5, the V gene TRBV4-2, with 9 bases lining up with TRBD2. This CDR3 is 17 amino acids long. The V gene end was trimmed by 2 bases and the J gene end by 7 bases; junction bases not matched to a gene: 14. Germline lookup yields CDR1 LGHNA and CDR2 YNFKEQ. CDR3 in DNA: TGTGCCAGCAGCCAACCCTCGGGAGCGGGGGGCGGGGGGACCCAGTACTTC. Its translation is CASSQPSGAGGGGTQYF.

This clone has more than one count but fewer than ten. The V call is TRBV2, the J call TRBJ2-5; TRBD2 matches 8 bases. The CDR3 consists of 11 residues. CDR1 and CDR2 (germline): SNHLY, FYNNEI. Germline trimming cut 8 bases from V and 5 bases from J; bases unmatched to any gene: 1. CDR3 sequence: CASRGGETQYF. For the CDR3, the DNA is TGTGCCAGCCGGGGGGGGGAGACCCAGTACTTC.

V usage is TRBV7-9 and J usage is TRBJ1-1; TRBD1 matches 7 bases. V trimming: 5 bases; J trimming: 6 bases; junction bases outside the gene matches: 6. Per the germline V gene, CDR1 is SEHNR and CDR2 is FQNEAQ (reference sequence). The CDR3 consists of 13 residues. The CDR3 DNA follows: TGTGCCAGCAGCGCCGCTGGGACAGCTGAAGCTTTCTTT. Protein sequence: CASSAAGTAEAFF.

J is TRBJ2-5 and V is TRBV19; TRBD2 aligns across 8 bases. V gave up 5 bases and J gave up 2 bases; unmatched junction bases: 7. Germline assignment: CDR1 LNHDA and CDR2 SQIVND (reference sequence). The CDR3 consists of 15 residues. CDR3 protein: CASSQSGGQQETQYF. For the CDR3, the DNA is TGTGCCAGTAGTCAAAGCGGGGGCCAACAAGAGACCCAGTACTTC. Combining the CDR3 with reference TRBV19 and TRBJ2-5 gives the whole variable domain DGGITQSPKYLFRKEGQNVTLSCEQNLNHDAMYWYRQDPGQGLRLIYYSQIVNDFQKGDIAEGYSVSREKKESFPLTVTSAQKNPTAFYLCASSQSGGQQETQYFGPGTRLLVL.

For the CDR3, the DNA is TGTGCCAGCGTCGGACAAGCTGGAAACACCATATATTTT. Translating gives CASVGQAGNTIYF. The chain couples TRBV6-6 to TRBJ1-3; possible D gene TRBD1, 5 bases. Trimming cost V 8 bases and J 2 bases, with 10 bases left between them. Germline V CDR1 and CDR2: MNHNY, SVGAGI (reference sequence). The CDR3 loop spans 13 amino acids.

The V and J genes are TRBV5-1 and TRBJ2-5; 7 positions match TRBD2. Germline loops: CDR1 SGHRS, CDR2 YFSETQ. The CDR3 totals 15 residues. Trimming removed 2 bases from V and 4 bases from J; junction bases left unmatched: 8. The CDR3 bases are TGCGCCAGCAGCTTTGGCGGGAGAGGAGGAGAGACCCAGTACTTC. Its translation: CASSFGGRGGETQYF.

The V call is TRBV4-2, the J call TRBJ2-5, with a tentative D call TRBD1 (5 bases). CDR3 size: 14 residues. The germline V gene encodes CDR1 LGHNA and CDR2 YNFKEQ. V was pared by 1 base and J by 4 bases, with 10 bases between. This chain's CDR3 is CASSQAQGRETQYF. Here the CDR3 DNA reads TGTGCCAGCAGCCAAGCCCAGGGTCGAGAGACCCAGTACTTC.

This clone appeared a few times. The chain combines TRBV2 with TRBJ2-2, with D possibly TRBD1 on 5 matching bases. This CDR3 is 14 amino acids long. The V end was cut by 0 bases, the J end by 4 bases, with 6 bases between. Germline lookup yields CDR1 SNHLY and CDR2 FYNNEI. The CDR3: CASSEAGVTGELFF. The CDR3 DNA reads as TGTGCCAGCAGTGAAGCAGGGGTCACCGGGGAGCTGTTTTTT.

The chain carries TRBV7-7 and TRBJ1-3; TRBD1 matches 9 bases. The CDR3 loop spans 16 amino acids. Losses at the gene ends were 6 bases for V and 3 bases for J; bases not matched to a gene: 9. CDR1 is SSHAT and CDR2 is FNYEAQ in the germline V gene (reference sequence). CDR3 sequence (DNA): TGTGCCAGCAGTCCGGGACAGGGATCAGGTGGAAACACCATATATTTT. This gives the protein CASSPGQGSGGNTIYF.

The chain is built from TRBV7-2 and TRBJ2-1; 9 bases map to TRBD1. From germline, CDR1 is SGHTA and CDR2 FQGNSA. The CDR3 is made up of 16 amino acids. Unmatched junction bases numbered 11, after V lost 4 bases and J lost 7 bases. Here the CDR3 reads CASSSRPGQGRNEQFF. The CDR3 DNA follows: TGTGCCAGCAGCTCCCGACCGGGACAGGGTCGTAATGAGCAGTTCTTC.

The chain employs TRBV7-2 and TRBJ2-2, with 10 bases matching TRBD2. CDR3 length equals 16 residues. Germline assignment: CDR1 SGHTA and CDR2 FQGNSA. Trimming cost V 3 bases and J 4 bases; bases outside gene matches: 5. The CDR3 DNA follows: TGTGCCAGCAGCTTTCTAGCGGGAGTAAGCACCGGGGAGCTGTTTTTT. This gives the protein CASSFLAGVSTGELFF.

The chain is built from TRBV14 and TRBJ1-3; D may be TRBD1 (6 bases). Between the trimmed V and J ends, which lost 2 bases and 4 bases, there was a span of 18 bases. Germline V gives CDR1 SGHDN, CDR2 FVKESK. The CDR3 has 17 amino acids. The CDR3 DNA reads TGTGCCAGCAGCCAAACGGTCCTTTACAGGGACGGAAACACCATATATTTT. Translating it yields CASSQTVLYRDGNTIYF. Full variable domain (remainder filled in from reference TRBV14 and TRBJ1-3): EAGVTQFPSHSVIEKGQTVTLRCDPISGHDNLYWYRRVMGKEIKFLLHFVKESKQDESGMPNNRFLAERTGGTYSTLKVQPAELEDSGVYFCASSQTVLYRDGNTIYFGEGSWLTVV.

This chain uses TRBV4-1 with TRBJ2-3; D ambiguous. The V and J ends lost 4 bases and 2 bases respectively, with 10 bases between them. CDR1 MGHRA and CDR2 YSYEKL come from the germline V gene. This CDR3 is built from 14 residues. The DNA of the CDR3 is TGCGCCAGCAGCCCGGTCCTAAACACAGATACGCAGTATTTT. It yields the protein CASSPVLNTDTQYF.

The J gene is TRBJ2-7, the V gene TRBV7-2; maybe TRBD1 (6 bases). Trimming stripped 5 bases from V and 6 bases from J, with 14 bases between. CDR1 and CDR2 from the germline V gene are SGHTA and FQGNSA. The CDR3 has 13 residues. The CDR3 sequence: CASSPNRESEQYF. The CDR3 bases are TGTGCCAGCAGCCCGAACAGGGAATCCGAGCAGTACTTC.

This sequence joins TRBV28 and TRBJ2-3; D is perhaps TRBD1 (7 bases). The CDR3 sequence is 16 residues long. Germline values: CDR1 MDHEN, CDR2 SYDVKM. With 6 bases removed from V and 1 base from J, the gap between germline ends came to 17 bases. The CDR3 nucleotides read TGTGCCAGCAGCCTCAGACCCAGGGGGGGCACAGATACGCAGTATTTT. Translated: CASSLRPRGGTDTQYF. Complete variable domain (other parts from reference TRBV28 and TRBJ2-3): DVKVTQSSRYLVKRTGEKVFLECVQDMDHENMFWYRQDPGLGLRLIYFSYDVKMKEKGDIPEGYSVSREKKERFSLILESASTNQTSMYLCASSLRPRGGTDTQYFGPGTRLTVL.

The CDR3 coding sequence is TGTGCCAGCTCACCACCGGGACAGTATGGCTACACCTTC. It is translated as CASSPPGQYGYTF. V and J are TRBV18 and TRBJ1-2; 7 bases map to TRBD1. This CDR3 spans 13 amino acids. Trimming took 0 bases from V and 5 from J; bases not matched to a gene: 0. Germline loops: CDR1 KGHSH, CDR2 LQKENI.

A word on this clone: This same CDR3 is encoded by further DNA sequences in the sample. The CDR3 region has the DNA TGTGCCAGCGAACCCGGGACGGGGGGTGGCTACACCTTC. This gives the protein CASEPGTGGGYTF. The chain carries TRBV7-2 and TRBJ1-2; the D gene is possibly TRBD1 (5 bases). Germline CDR1 reads SGHTA; CDR2 reads FQGNSA. The V end lost 8 bases, the J end lost 7 bases, and 17 bases lay between the germline ends. This CDR3 has 13 residues.

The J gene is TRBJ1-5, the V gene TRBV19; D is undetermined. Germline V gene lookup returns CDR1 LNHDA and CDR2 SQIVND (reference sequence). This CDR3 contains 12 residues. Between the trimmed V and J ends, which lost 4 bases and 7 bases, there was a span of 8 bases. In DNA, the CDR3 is TGTGCCAGTAGTAGTATGGGCCAGCCCCAGCATTTT. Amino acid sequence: CASSSMGQPQHF. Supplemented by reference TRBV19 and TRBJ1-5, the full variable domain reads DGGITQSPKYLFRKEGQNVTLSCEQNLNHDAMYWYRQDPGQGLRLIYYSQIVNDFQKGDIAEGYSVSREKKESFPLTVTSAQKNPTAFYLCASSSMGQPQHFGDGTRLSIL.

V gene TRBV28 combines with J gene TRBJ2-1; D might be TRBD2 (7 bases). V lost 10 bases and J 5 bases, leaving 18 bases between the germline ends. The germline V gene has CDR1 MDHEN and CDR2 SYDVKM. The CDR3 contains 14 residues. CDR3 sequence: CAITSGGPHNEQFF. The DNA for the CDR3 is TGTGCCATCACCTCCGGGGGGCCCCACAATGAGCAGTTCTTC.